Listed here are 2 T cell receptor beta chains from one sample, sequenced in a study of blood T cell repertoires in COVID-19. Clones were read by immunoSEQ multiplex PCR, and TCRdb kept only the in-frame ones, dropping some. The sample has under 95,000 clones; 90% to 95% are singletons. Sequenced sample: peripheral blood. These receptors originate from a man in his fifties or sixties with COVID-19, enrolled during active disease.

The chain couples TRBV5-1 to TRBJ1-2; 8 nucleotides align to TRBD1. The V and J ends lost 1 base and 8 bases, in that order; junction bases with no gene match: 10. Germline V gene sequence: CDR1 SGHRS, CDR2 YFSETQ. The CDR3 sequence is 15 residues long. The CDR3 is CASSLFQGAPYGYTF. For the CDR3, the DNA is TGCGCCAGCAGCTTGTTCCAGGGGGCGCCGTACGGCTACACCTTC.

V usage is TRBV11-3 and J usage is TRBJ1-5; D possibly corresponds to TRBD1 (5 bases). Germline V CDR1 and CDR2: SGHNT, YENEEA. The CDR3 covers 16 residues. Trimming removed 6 bases from V and 2 bases from J, with 17 bases in between. The CDR3: CASRRFGGFGNQPQHF. The CDR3, as DNA: TGTGCCAGCAGGAGATTCGGGGGTTTTGGCAATCAGCCCCAGCATTTT.